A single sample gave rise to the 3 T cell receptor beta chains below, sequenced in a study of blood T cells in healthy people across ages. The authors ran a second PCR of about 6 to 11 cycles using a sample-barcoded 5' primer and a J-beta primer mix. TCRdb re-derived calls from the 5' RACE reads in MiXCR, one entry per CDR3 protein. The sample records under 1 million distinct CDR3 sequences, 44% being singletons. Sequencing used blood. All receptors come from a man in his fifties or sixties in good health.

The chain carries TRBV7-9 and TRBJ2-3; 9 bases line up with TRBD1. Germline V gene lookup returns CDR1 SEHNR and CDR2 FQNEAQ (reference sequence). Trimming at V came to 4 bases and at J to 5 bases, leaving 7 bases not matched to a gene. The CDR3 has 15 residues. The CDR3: CASSSHRGLEDTQYF. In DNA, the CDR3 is TGTGCCAGCAGCTCTCACAGGGGGCTAGAAGATACGCAGTATTTT.

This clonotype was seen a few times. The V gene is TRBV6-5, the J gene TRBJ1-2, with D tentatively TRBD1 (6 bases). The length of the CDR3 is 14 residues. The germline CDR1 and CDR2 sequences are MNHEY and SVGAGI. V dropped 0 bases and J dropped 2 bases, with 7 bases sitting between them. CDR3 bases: TGTGCCAGCAGTTACTCCGGGACAAACTATGGCTACACCTTC. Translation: CASSYSGTNYGYTF.

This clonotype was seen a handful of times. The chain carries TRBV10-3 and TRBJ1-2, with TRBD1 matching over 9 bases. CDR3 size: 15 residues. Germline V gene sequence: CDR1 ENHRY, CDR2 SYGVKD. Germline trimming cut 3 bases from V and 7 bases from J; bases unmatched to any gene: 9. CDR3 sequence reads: CAISEGDRVIGGYTF. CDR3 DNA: TGTGCCATCAGTGAAGGGGACAGGGTAATAGGTGGCTACACCTTC.